The rows below give T cell receptor beta chains drawn from one sample of a study of cytomegalovirus exposure and HLA in healthy donors. Clones were read by immunoSEQ multiplex PCR, and TCRdb kept only the in-frame ones, dropping some. Of approximately 76,000 clones in the sample, 65% to 85% are singletons; the top ten hold roughly a sixth. The sequenced material came from PBMCs. Receptor source: a woman in her thirties or forties in good health and CMV-seropositive. Both conserved end residues are part of each CDR3. D genes are given only for firm matches. A row's size may be missing; if present it is once, few, many or a size class.

>NA|TRBJ2-7|TRBV7-8|NA
TGTGCCAGCAGCCCCTCGTCGGTTGCCTACGAGCAGTACTTC
CASSPSSVAYEQYF
>NA|TRBJ1-4|TRBV7-3|NA
TGTGCCAGCAGCTCGTTCTCAGGGGCAACTAATGAAAAACTGTTTTTT
CASSSFSGATNEKLFF
>NA|TRBJ1-1|TRBV5-4|NA
TGTGCCAGCAGCTTGGCAGCAGCGACTGAAGCTTTCTTT
CASSLAAATEAFF
>NA|TRBJ1-2|TRBV29-1|TRBD1
TGCAGCGTTTCGACCTCCGGGACAGGGGAGGTCGGCTACACCTTC
CSVSTSGTGEVGYTF
>NA|TRBJ1-1|TRBV6-5|TRBD1
TGTGCCAGCACAACGGGGACAGGGGGCGCTGAAGCTTTCTTT
CASTTGTGGAEAFF
>once|TRBJ2-7|TRBV11-2|NA
TGTGCCAGCAGCTTTGGGGGCGCGAGCTCCTACGAGCAGTACTTC
CASSFGGASSYEQYF
>NA|TRBJ2-3|TRBV4-3|TRBD2
TGCGCCAGCAGCCCGGGACTAGCGGGAGGCACAGATACGCAGTATTTT
CASSPGLAGGTDTQYF
>NA|TRBJ1-2|TRBV28|NA
TGTGCCAGCAGTTTAACTGTGTCCAGGGGATTGTCCGGCTACACCTTC
CASSLTVSRGLSGYTF
>few|TRBJ2-7|TRBV4-3|TRBD2
TGCGCCAGCAGCCAAGATAGGAGCGGGGATGCCTACGAGCAGTACTTC
CASSQDRSGDAYEQYF
>NA|TRBJ1-2|TRBV7-3|TRBD1
TGTGCCAGCAGCTTAAACGGGGGACAGGCCTATGGCTACACCTTC
CASSLNGGQAYGYTF
>NA|TRBJ2-3|TRBV6-4|TRBD2
TGTGCCAGCAGTGTAGCGGGGGTCACAGATACGCAGTATTTT
CASSVAGVTDTQYF
>NA|TRBJ2-2|TRBV2|TRBD2
TGTGCCAGCCGGTCGGGACTAACCACCGGGGAGCTGTTTTTT
CASRSGLTTGELFF
>NA|TRBJ1-1|TRBV4-1|NA
TGCGCCAGCAGCCAAGTGAACGGGAAACGTCTGGACACTGAAGCTTTCTTT
CASSQVNGKRLDTEAFF
>few|TRBJ1-6|TRBV7-2|TRBD1
TGTGCCAGCAGCTTAGAACAGGGGGATCATTCACCCCTCCACTTT
CASSLEQGDHSPLHF
>few|TRBJ2-1|TRBV29-1|TRBD1
TGCAGCGTTGAGAGGGGGCGGTACGAGCAGTTCTTC
CSVERGRYEQFF
>NA|TRBJ1-2|TRBV21-1|NA
TGTGCCAGCAGCGATAGAAAACCGGAACAGGGCTATGGCTACACCTTC
CASSDRKPEQGYGYTF
>NA|TRBJ1-6|TRBV27|NA
TGTGCCAGCAGGATTCGGGAAGGCGCGTCACCCCTCCACTTT
CASRIREGASPLHF
>NA|TRBJ2-5|TRBV7-8|TRBD2
TGTGCCAGCAGCTACCCCGGAAGACTAGCGGGACTGCAAGAGACCCAGTACTTC
CASSYPGRLAGLQETQYF
>NA|TRBJ1-6|TRBV2|NA
TGTGCCAGCAGTGGAGAATTGGCAGGCAGTCGATCCCCCCTCCACTTT
CASSGELAGSRSPLHF
>once|TRBJ2-7|TRBV14|NA
TGTGCCAGCAGCCAAGTCCAGGGCTACGAGCAGTACTTC
CASSQVQGYEQYF
>NA|TRBJ1-4|TRBV15|NA
TGTGCCACCAGACCCATGCAGGACACAACTAATGAAAAACTGTTTTTT
CATRPMQDTTNEKLFF
>NA|TRBJ2-1|TRBV7-2|NA
TGTGCCAGCAGCTTAGTCCGCGGGGGCCTAGACAATGAGCAGTTCTTC
CASSLVRGGLDNEQFF
>NA|TRBJ1-4|TRBV5-6|TRBD1
TGTGCCAGCGGGGACAGTTCTAATGAAAAACTGTTTTTT
CASGDSSNEKLFF
>NA|TRBJ2-1|TRBV4-3|TRBD2
TGCGCCAGCAGCCAAGATTATTTATGGTTGACTAGCAGGCTGTACAATGAGCAGTTCTTC
CASSQDYLWLTSRLYNEQFF
>NA|TRBJ1-5|TRBV5-6|NA
TGTGCCAGCAGCATGGGGGTAGCCGGCAATCAGCCCCAGCATTTT
CASSMGVAGNQPQHF
>NA|TRBJ2-7|TRBV27|NA
TGTGCCAGCAGTCCCGACAGGACCTACGAGCAGTACTTC
CASSPDRTYEQYF
>NA|TRBJ1-2|TRBV11-2|NA
TGTGCCAGCAGCTTAGCACCCCGGACCGCCGGGGAGGGCTACACCTTC
CASSLAPRTAGEGYTF
>once|TRBJ2-5|TRBV7-8|TRBD1
TGTGCCAGCAGCTTAGAGGGGACAGGGAGAGAGACCCAGTACTTC
CASSLEGTGRETQYF
>NA|TRBJ1-2|TRBV6-5|NA
TGTGCCAGCAGTTACGGGGGGGCTGGCTACACCTTC
CASSYGGAGYTF
>NA|TRBJ2-6|TRBV5-1|NA
TGCGCCAGCAGCTTGTTTTTTTTAGAGGGAAGTGGGGCCAACGTCCTGACTTTC
CASSLFFLEGSGANVLTF
>NA|TRBJ2-1|TRBV4-1|NA
TGCGCCAGCAGCCTCGACAATGAGCAGTTCTTC
CASSLDNEQFF
>NA|TRBJ2-1|TRBV5-1|TRBD2
TGCGCCAGCAGCTACGGGACTAGCGGGGGACTTGGTAATGAGCAGTTCTTC
CASSYGTSGGLGNEQFF
>few|TRBJ1-6|TRBV19|NA
TGTGCCAGTAAAGATGACACCTCAGGGTTTTCACCCCTCCACTTT
CASKDDTSGFSPLHF
>NA|TRBJ2-7|TRBV11-2|TRBD1
TGTGCCAGCCGGGACAGGGTCCTCCTTTCCTACGAGCAGTACTTC
CASRDRVLLSYEQYF
>NA|TRBJ2-2|TRBV6-1|NA
TGTGCCAGCAGTGTAACAAGCGTCGGCACCGGGGAGCTGTTTTTT
CASSVTSVGTGELFF
>NA|TRBJ2-7|TRBV5-4|TRBD1
TGTGCCAGCAGCCCCCAGACAGGGTACCCATACGAGCAGTACTTC
CASSPQTGYPYEQYF
>NA|TRBJ1-1|TRBV29-1|NA
TGCAGCGTTGATTCAGGGGACGCCACTGAAGCTTTCTTT
CSVDSGDATEAFF
>NA|TRBJ2-7|TRBV7-9|TRBD2
TGTGCCAGCAGGACTAGCGGGGGTAGCTACGAGCAGTACTTC
CASRTSGGSYEQYF
>few|TRBJ1-1|TRBV10-2|NA
TGCGCCAGCAGTCTCCAGGGAGGGGAAGCTTTCTTT
CASSLQGGEAFF
>NA|TRBJ2-2|TRBV4-1|NA
TGCGCCAGCAGCCACGAAGAGGGGGGGCCCGGGGAGCTGTTTTTT
CASSHEEGGPGELFF
>NA|TRBJ1-3|TRBV9|NA
TGTGCCAGCAGCGCGGGAGGCTCAACTGGAAACACCATATATTTT
CASSAGGSTGNTIYF
>NA|TRBJ2-2|TRBV5-1|NA
TGCGCCAGCAGCTTGCCTCAGGGTGGGGACACCGGGGAGCTGTTTTTT
CASSLPQGGDTGELFF
>NA|TRBJ1-5|TRBV19|TRBD1
TGTGCCAGTAGTTCCCCCGACAGGGGGCCGGCGCCCCAGCATTTT
CASSSPDRGPAPQHF
>NA|TRBJ2-2|TRBV7-9|TRBD2
TGTGCCAGCAGGGGGACTAGCGGGGTCGGCGGGGAGCTGTTTTTT
CASRGTSGVGGELFF
>NA|TRBJ1-1|TRBV7-9|TRBD1
TGTGCCAGCAGCTTAATACTTGGGACAGGTGACGGAAAAGCTTTCTTT
CASSLILGTGDGKAFF
>once|TRBJ2-2|TRBV6-1|TRBD2
TGTGCCAGCTTACTAGCGGCGAACACCGGGGAGCTGTTTTTT
CASLLAANTGELFF